This entry is about one T cell receptor (beta chain). Some clones are missing from TCRdb's copy, which holds only in-frame ones; the method was immunoSEQ multiplex PCR. The sample contains about 30,000 clones, approximately 91% of which appear only once. This sample is part of a study of T cell changes during pregnancy in multiple sclerosis. V was pared by 0 bases and J by 7 bases, with 12 bases between. The CDR3 totals 15 residues. The germline V gene has CDR1 MNHNS and CDR2 SASEGT. This receptor was taken from a female donor in good health, enrolled as a control in a pregnancy study. The sequencing here drew on peripheral blood, taken in the second trimester of pregnancy. The chain is built from TRBV6-1 and TRBJ1-4; the D gene is possibly TRBD1 (5 bases). CDR3 DNA: TGTGCCAGCAGTGAAGCGTCCGGGGGAGGTGAAAAACTGTTTTTT. Translating it yields CASSEASGGGEKLFF.